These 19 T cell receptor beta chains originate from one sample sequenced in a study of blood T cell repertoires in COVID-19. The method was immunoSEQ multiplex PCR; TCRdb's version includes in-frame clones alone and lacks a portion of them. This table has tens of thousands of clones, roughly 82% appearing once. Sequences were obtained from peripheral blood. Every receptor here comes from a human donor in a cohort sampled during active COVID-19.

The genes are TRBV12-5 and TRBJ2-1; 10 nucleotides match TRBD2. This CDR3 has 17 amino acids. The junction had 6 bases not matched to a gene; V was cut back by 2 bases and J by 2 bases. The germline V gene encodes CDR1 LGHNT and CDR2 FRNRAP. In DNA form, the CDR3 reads TGTGCTAGTGGTTTGACCTTAAGCGGGGGGGCCTACAATGAGCAGTTCTTC. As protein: CASGLTLSGGAYNEQFF.

CDR3 sequence (DNA): TGTGCCAGTAGTATAATCCTATCGACAGGGCATACTGAAGCTTTCTTT. As protein: CASSIILSTGHTEAFF. The chain carries TRBV19 and TRBJ1-1, with 7 bases lining up with TRBD1. J was trimmed by 5 bases and V by 2 bases; bases with no gene match: 11. This CDR3 has 16 residues. Germline CDR1 LNHDA, CDR2 SQIVND (reference sequence).

The CDR3 is CAISDPDRGHYGYTF. CDR3 DNA: TGTGCCATCAGTGACCCGGACAGGGGGCACTATGGCTACACCTTC. This rearrangement joins TRBV10-3 to TRBJ1-2, with 11 bases lining up with TRBD1. This CDR3 spans 15 amino acids. Germline V gives CDR1 ENHRY, CDR2 SYGVKD. J gave up 3 bases and V 3 bases, and 3 bases lay outside the gene matches.

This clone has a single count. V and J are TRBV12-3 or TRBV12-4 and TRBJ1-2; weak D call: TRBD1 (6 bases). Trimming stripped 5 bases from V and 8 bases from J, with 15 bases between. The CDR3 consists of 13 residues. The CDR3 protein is CASSPPTGGGYTF. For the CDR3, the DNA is TGTGCCAGCAGTCCACCGACAGGCGGAGGCTACACCTTC.

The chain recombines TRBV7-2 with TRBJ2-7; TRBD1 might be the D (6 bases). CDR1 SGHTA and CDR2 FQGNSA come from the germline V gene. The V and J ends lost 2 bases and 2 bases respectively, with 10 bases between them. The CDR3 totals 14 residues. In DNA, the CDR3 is TGTGCCAGCAGCTTAATGGACAGAACCTACGAGCAGTACTTC. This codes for CASSLMDRTYEQYF.

CDR3 amino acids: CATSRGQGAGAYEQYF. DNA of the CDR3: TGTGCCACCAGCAGAGGACAGGGGGCAGGGGCCTACGAGCAGTACTTC. V usage is TRBV15 and J usage is TRBJ2-7; 10 bases fit TRBD1. The CDR3 loop spans 16 amino acids. Germline lookup yields CDR1 LNHNV and CDR2 YYDKDF (reference sequence). The junction had 5 bases not matched to a gene; V was cut back by 1 base and J by 2 bases.

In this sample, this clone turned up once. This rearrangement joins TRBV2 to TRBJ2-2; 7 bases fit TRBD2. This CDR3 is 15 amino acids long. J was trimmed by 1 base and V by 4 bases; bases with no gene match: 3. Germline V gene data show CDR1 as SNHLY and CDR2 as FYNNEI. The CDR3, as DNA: TGTGCCAGCAGTGGACCGGGAGGGAACACCGGGGAGCTGTTTTTT. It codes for CASSGPGGNTGELFF. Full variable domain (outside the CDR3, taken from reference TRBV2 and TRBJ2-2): EPEVTQTPSHQVTQMGQEVILRCVPISNHLYFYWYRQILGQKVEFLVSFYNNEISEKSEIFDDQFSVERPDGSNFTLKIRSTKLEDSAMYFCASSGPGGNTGELFFGEGSRLTVL.

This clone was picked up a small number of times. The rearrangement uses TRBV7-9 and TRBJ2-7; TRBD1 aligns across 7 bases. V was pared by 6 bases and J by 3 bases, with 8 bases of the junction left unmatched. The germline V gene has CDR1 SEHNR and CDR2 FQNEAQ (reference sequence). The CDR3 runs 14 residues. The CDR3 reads CASSSSGTVYEQYF. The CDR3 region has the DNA TGTGCCAGCAGTTCCTCCGGGACAGTCTACGAGCAGTACTTC.

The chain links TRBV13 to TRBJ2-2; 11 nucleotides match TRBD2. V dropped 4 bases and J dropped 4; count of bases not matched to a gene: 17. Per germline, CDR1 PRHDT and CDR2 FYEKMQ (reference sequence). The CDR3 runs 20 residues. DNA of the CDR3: TGTGCCAGCAGCTCGCTCCCGGGACTAGCGGCTTCTGATATCACCGGGGAGCTGTTTTTT. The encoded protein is CASSSLPGLAASDITGELFF.

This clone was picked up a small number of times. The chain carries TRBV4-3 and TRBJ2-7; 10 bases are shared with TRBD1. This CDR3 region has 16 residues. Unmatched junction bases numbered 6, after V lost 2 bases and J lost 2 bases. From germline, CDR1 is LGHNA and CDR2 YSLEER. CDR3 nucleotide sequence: TGCGCCAGCAGCCAAAGCGGGACAGGGGAGACCTACGAGCAGTACTTC. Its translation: CASSQSGTGETYEQYF.

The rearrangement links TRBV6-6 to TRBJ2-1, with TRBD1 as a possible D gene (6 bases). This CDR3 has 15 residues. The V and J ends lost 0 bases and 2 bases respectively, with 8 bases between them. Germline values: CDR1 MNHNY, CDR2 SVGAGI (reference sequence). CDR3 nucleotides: TGTGCCAGCAGTTACTCGGGGACAACCTACAATGAGCAGTTCTTC. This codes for CASSYSGTTYNEQFF.

The chain's CDR3 is CASSRAGTEQETQYF. As DNA, the CDR3 is TGTGCCAGCAGCAGAGCCGGGACAGAGCAAGAGACCCAGTACTTC. V usage is TRBV7-7 and J usage is TRBJ2-5; 7 nucleotides line up with TRBD1. Trimming at V came to 5 bases and at J to 2 bases, leaving 8 bases not matched to a gene. Germline CDR1 is SSHAT and CDR2 is FNYEAQ (reference sequence). There are 15 residues in the CDR3.

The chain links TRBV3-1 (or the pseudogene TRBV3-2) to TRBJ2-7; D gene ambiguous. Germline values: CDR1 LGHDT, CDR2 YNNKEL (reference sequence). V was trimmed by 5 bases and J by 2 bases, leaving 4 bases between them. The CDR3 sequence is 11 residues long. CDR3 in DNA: TGTGCCAGCAGCACAACCTACGAGCAGTACTTC. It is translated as CASSTTYEQYF.

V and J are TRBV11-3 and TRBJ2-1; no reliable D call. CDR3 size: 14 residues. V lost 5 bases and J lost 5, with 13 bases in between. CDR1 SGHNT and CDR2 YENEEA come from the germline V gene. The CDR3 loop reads CASSQYGPDNEQFF. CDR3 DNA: TGTGCCAGCAGCCAATACGGTCCGGACAATGAGCAGTTCTTC.

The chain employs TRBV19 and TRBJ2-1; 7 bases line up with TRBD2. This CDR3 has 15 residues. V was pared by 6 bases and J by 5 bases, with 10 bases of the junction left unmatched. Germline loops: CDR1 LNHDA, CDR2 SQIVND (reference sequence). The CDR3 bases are TGTGCCAGTAGAAAGCGGGGCCAAGGGGACAATGAGCAGTTCTTC. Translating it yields CASRKRGQGDNEQFF.

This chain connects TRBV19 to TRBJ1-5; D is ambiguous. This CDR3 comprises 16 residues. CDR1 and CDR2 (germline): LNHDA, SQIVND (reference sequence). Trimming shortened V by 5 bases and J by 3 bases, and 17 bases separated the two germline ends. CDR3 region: CASSPPWAVFNQPQHF. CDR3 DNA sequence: TGTGCCAGTAGTCCCCCTTGGGCAGTATTCAATCAGCCCCAGCATTTT.

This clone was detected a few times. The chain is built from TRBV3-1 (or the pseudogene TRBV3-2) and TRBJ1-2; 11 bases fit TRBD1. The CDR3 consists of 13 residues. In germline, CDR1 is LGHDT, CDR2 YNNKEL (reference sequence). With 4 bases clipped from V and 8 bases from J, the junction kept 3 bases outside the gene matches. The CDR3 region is CASSPGTGGGYTF. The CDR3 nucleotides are TGTGCCAGCAGCCCTGGGACAGGGGGAGGCTACACCTTC.

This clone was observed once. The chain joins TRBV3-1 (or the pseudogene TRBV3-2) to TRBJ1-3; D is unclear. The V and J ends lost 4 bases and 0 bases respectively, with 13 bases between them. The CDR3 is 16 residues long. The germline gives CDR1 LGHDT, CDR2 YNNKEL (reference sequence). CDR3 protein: CASSPLLEYSGNTIYF. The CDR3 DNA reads TGTGCCAGCAGCCCTCTTCTCGAGTACTCTGGAAACACCATATATTTT.

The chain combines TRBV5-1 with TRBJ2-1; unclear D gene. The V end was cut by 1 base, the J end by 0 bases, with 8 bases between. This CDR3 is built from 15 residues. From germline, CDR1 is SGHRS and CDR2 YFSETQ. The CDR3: CASSLRSDSYNEQFF. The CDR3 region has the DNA TGCGCCAGCAGCTTGCGCAGCGACTCCTACAATGAGCAGTTCTTC.